One T cell receptor beta chain is described in this entry. Its specificity is not known. This sample is part of a study of OX40 agonist ivuxolimab in advanced cancers. Broader study findings: Fewer expanded clones were found on average in CD4+ than in CD8+ T cells.

Germline V CDR1 and CDR2: SGHNT, YYREEE (reference sequence). This CDR3 is built from 15 residues. Repertoires were generated with immunoSEQ multiplex PCR, while TCRdb's copy carries only in-frame clones and drops some. This table has 20,000 to 25,000 clones, about 79% appearing once. The rearrangement joins TRBV5-4 to TRBJ2-5, with D perhaps given as TRBD1 or TRBD2 (6 bases each). With the DNA end fitting TRBJ2-7 better, the J assignment may be wrong. This receptor was identified in an adult with an advanced solid tumor such as melanoma, head and neck, liver or kidney cancer. The specimen comprised CD4+ or CD8+ T cells sorted from blood, sampled in a trial of the OX40 agonist ivuxolimab. CDR3 sequence: CASSLSAGGVYEQYF. CDR3 DNA sequence: TGTGCCAGCAGCTTGTCCGCCGGGGGCGTCTACGAGCAGTACTTC.